This TCR beta chain was sequenced during a study of blood T cell repertoires in COVID-19. Overall study: The study drew acute and convalescent COVID-19 samples from the United States, Italy and Spain. Nucleic acid was either cDNA or gDNA, and it came from T cells, B-cell-depleted T cells, or PBMCs.

This clone was recorded once. Under the authors' procedure: Scientists estimated how many nucleated cells there were by amplifying reference gene primers. TCRdb keeps only in-frame clones here, not all; method: immunoSEQ multiplex PCR. The DNA was the basis for D and trimming; V, J and clone size are from that table. The top ten hold around 10% of the sample, which has approximately 100,000 clones, 81% seen once. The length of the CDR3 is 15 residues. The sequence was collected from an elderly woman with acute or convalescent COVID-19. The sequenced sample consisted of peripheral blood. This sequence joins TRBV12-1 and TRBJ2-2; TRBD1 reflects the table's D call only, with no check against the DNA. TRBV12-1 is labeled a pseudogene. Written as DNA, the CDR3 is TGTGCCAGCAGCACGACAGGGGGTCTCGCCGGGGAGCTGTTTTTT. This encodes CASSTTGGLAGELFF.